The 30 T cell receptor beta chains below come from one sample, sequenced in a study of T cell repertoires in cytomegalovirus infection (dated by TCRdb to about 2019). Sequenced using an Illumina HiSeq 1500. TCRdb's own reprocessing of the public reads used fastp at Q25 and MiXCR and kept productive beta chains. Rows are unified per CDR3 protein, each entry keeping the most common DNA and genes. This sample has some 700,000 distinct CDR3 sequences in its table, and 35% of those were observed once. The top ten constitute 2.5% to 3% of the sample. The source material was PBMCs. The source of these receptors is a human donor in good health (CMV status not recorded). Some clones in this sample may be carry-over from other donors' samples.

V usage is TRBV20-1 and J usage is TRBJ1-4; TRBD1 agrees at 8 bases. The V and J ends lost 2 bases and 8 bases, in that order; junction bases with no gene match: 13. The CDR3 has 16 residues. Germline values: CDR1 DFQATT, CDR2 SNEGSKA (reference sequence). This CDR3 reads CSARLLRQGKEEKLFF. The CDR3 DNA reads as TGCAGTGCTAGACTCCTCCGACAGGGGAAGGAGGAAAAACTGTTTTTT.

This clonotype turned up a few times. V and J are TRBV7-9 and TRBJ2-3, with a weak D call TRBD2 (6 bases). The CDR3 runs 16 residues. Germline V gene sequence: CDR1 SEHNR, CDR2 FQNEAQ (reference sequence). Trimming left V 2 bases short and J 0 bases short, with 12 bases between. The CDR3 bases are TGTGCCAGCAGCTTATATGCGCGGGACAGCACAGATACGCAGTATTTT. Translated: CASSLYARDSTDTQYF.

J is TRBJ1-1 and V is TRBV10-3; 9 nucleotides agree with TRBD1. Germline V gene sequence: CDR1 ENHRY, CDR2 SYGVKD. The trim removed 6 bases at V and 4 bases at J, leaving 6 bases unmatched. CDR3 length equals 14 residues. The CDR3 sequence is CAIRAQGAGTEAFF. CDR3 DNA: TGTGCCATCAGGGCACAGGGGGCGGGCACTGAAGCTTTCTTT.

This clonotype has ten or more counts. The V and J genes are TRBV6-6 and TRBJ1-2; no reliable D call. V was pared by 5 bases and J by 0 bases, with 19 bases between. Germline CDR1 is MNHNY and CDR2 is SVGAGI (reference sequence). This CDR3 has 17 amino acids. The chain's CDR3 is CASSPSLSPTANYGYTF. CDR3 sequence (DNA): TGTGCCAGCAGTCCCAGTCTGAGCCCAACAGCTAACTATGGCTACACCTTC.

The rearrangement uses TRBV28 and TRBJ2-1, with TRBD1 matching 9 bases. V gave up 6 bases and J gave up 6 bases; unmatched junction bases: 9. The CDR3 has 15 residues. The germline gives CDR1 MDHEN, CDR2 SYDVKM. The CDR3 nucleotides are TGTGCCAGCAGGGAACAGGGGGCTACGCTCAATGAGCAGTTCTTC. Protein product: CASREQGATLNEQFF.

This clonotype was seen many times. CDR3 nucleotide sequence: TGTGCCAGCAGCTTAGGGGCGGCTAATGAAAAACTGTTTTTT. Translated, it gives CASSLGAANEKLFF. J is TRBJ1-4 and V is TRBV11-2; D gene ambiguous. The germline V and J ends were trimmed by 1 base and 3 bases, with 6 bases remaining between them. CDR1 is SGHAT, CDR2 FQNNGV, per germline. The CDR3 totals 14 residues. The variable domain in full, with the rest retrieved from reference TRBV11-2 and TRBJ1-4, is EAGVAQSPRYKIIEKRQSVAFWCNPISGHATLYWYQQILGQGPKLLIQFQNNGVVDDSQLPKDRFSAERLKGVDSTLKIQPAKLEDSAVYLCASSLGAANEKLFFGSGTQLSVL.

The CDR3, as DNA: TGCGCCAGCAGCTTGGTAGGCGGTACCATCGACACTGAAGCTTTCTTT. Encoded protein: CASSLVGGTIDTEAFF. V usage is TRBV5-1 and J usage is TRBJ1-1; D is uncertain. Germline CDR1 is SGHRS and CDR2 is YFSETQ. CDR3 length: 16 amino acids. The germline V and J ends were trimmed by 0 bases and 3 bases, with 15 bases remaining between them.

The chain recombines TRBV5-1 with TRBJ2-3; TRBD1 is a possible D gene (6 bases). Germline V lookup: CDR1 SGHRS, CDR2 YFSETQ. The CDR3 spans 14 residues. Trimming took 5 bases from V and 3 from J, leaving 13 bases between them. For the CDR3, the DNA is TGCGCCAGCAGTCAAGGACAGCCTACAGATACGCAGTATTTT. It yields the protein CASSQGQPTDTQYF.

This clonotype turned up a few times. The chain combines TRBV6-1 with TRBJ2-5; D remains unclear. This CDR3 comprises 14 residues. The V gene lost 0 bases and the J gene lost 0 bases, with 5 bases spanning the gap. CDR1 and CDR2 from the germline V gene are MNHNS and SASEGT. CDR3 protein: CASSEAPYQETQYF. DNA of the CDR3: TGTGCCAGCAGTGAAGCACCGTACCAAGAGACCCAGTACTTC.

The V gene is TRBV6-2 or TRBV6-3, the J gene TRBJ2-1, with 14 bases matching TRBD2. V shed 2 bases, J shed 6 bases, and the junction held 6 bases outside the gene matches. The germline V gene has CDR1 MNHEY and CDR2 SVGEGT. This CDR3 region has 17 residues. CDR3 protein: CASSYPTSGRVINEQFF. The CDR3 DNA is TGTGCCAGCAGTTACCCGACTAGCGGGAGGGTAATCAATGAGCAGTTCTTC.

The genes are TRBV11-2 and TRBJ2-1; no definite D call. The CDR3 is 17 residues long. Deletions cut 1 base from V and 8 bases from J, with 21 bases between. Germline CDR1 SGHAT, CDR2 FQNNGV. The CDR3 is CASSLVRATLSPYEQFF. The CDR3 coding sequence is TGTGCCAGCAGCTTAGTTCGGGCCACTCTTAGCCCCTATGAGCAGTTCTTC.

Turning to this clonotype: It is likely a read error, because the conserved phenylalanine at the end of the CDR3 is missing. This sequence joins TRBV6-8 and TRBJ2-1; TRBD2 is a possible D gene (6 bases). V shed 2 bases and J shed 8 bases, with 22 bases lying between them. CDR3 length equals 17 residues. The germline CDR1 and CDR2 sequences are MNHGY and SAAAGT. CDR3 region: CASSYGDGTSFGDEQFL. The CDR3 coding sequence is TGTGCCAGCAGTTACGGCGACGGGACTTCCTTCGGAGATGAGCAGTTCTTA.

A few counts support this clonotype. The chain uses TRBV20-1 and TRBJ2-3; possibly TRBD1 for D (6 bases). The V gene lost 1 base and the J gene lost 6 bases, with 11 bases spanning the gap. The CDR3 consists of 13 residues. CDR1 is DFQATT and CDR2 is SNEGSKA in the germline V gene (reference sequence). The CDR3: CSARGSGVDTQYF. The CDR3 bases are TGCAGTGCTAGAGGATCAGGGGTGGATACGCAGTATTTT.

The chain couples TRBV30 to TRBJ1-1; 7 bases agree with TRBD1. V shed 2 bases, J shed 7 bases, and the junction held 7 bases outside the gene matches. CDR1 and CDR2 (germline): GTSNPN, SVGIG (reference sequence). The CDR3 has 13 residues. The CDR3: CAWSTTGRLEAFF. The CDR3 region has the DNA TGTGCCTGGAGTACGACAGGGAGACTTGAAGCTTTCTTT.

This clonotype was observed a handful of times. The CDR3 sequence is CASSYSRGTYNQPQHF. DNA for the CDR3: TGTGCCAGCAGTTACTCGAGGGGGACCTACAATCAGCCCCAGCATTTT. This sequence joins TRBV6-6 and TRBJ1-5, with D possibly being TRBD1 (6 bases). V gave up 0 bases and J gave up 3 bases, with 12 bases separating them. CDR1 is MNHNY, CDR2 SVGAGI, per germline (reference sequence). This CDR3 has 16 residues.

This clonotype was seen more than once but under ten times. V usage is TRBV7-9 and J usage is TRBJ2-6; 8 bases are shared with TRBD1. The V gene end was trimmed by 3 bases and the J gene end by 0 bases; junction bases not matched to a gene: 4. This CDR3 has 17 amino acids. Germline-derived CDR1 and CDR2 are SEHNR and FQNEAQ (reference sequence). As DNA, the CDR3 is TGTGCCAGCAGCTTTACAGGGGGTACCTCTGGGGCCAACGTCCTGACTTTC. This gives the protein CASSFTGGTSGANVLTF.

CDR3 sequence reads: CASVGTKNTEAFF. The CDR3, as DNA: TGTGCCAGCGTAGGGACGAAGAACACTGAAGCTTTCTTT. The V and J genes are TRBV2 and TRBJ1-1; tentative D call: TRBD1 (5 bases). V lost 8 bases and J 1 base, leaving 11 bases between the germline ends. The CDR3 loop spans 13 amino acids. Germline CDR1 reads SNHLY; CDR2 reads FYNNEI.

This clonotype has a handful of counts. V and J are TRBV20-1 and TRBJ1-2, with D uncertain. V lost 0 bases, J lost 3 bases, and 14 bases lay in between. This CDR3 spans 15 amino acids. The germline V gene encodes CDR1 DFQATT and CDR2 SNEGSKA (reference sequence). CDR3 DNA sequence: TGCAGTGCTAGAGATCCCACGCAGACCTACTATGGCTACACCTTC. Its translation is CSARDPTQTYYGYTF.

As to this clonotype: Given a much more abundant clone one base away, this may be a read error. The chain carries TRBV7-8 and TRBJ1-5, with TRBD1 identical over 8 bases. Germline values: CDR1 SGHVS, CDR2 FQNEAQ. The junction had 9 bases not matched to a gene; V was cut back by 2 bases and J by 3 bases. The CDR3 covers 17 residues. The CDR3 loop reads CASSLRTGLYTNQPQHF. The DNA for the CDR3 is TGTGCCAGCAGCTTACGGACAGGGCTCTATACCAATCAGCCCCAGCATTTT.

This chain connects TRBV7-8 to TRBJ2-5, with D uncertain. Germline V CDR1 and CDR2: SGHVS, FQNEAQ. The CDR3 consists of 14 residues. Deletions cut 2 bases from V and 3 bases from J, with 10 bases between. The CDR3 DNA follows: TGTGCCAGCAGCTTAAAGAGAGCAGAAGAGACCCAGTACTTC. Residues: CASSLKRAEETQYF. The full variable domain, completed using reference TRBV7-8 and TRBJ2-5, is GAGVSQSPRYKVAKRGQDVALRCDPISGHVSLFWYQQALGQGPEFLTYFQNEAQLDKSGLPSDRFFAERPEGSVSTLKIQRTQQEDSAVYLCASSLKRAEETQYFGPGTRLLVL.

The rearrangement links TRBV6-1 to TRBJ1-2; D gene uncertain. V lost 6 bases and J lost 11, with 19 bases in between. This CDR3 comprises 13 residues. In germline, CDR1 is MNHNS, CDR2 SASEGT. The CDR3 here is CASRDRALDRYTF. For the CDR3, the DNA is TGTGCCAGCAGGGACCGGGCCTTGGATCGTTACACCTTC.

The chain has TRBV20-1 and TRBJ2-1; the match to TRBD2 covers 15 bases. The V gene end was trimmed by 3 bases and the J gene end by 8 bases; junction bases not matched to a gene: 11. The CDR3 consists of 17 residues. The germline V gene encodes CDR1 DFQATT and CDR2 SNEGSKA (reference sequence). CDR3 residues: CSASGGGTSGRYDEQFF. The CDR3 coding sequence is TGCAGTGCTAGTGGGGGGGGGACTAGCGGGAGGTATGATGAGCAGTTCTTC.

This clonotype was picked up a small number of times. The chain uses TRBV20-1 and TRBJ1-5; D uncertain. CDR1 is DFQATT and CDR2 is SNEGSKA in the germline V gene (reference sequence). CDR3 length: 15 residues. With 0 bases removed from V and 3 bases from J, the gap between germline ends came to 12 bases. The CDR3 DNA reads TGCAGTGCTAGAGATTCCCGATACTTCAATCAGCCCCAGCATTTT. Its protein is CSARDSRYFNQPQHF.

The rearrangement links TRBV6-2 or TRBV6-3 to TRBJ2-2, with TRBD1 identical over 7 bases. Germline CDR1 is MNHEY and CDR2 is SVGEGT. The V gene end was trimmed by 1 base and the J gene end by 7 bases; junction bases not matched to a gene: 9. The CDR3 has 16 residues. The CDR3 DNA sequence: TGTGCCAGCAGTTACTTTAGACAGGGAACAGACGGGGAGCTGTTTTTT. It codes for CASSYFRQGTDGELFF.

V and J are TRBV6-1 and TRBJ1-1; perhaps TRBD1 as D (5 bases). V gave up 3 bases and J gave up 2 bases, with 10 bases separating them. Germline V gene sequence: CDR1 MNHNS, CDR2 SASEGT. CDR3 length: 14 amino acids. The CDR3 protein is CASSDEGLNTEAFF. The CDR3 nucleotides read TGTGCCAGCAGTGACGAGGGGTTAAACACTGAAGCTTTCTTT.

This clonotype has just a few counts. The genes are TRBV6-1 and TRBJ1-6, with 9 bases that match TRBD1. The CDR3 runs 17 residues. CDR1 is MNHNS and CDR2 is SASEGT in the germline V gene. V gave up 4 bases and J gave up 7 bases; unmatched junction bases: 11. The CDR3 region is CASSAPGQGFVNSPLHF. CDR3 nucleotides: TGTGCCAGCAGTGCACCGGGACAGGGTTTTGTGAATTCACCCCTCCACTTT.

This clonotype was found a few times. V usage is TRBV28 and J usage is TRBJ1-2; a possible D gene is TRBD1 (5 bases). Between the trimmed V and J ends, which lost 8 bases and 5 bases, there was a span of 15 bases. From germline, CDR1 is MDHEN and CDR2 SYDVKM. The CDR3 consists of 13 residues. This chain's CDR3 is CASVSPREYGYTF. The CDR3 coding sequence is TGTGCCAGCGTCAGCCCCAGGGAGTATGGCTACACCTTC.

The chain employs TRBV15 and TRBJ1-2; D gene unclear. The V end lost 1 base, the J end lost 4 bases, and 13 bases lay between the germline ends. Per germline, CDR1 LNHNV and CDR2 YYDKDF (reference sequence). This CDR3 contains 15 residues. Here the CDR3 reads CATSRVTSESYGYTF. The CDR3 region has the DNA TGTGCCACCAGCAGAGTAACCTCAGAATCCTATGGCTACACCTTC.

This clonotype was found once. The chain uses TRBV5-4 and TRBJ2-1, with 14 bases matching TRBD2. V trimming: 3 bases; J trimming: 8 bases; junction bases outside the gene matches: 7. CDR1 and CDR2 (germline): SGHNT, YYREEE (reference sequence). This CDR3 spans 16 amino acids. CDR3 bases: TGTGCCAGCAGCTCGGGACTAGCGGGAGCATCATATGAGCAGTTCTTC. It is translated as CASSSGLAGASYEQFF.

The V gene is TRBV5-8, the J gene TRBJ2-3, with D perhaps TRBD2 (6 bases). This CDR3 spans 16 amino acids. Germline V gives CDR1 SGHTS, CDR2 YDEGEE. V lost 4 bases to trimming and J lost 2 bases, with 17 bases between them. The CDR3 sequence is CASSPGDSGYTDTQYF. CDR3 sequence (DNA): TGTGCCAGCAGCCCCGGTGATAGCGGATACACAGATACGCAGTATTTT.